This T cell receptor (beta chain) was recovered during a study of CD8 T cells in Susac syndrome. Study-level results: Individuals included in the TCR sequencing and HLA analysis were acknowledged by the study to be relatively few in number.

V shed 5 bases and J 8 bases; nucleotides not matched to a gene: 16. The CDR3 runs to 16 residues. Germline CDR1 SGHTA, CDR2 FQGNSA. Sequencing of TCR beta drew on CD8+ and CD4+ T cells from blood. Purification of the CD8+ and CD4+ T cells relied on negative isolation, and TEMRA cells underwent FACS enrichment. Concerning this clonotype: What it recognizes is unknown.

RNA was extracted with the RNeasy kit, and a quantity of roughly 0.5 to 1 ug was reverse transcribed using random hexamers. Amplification of TCR beta CDR3 by immunoSEQ multiplex PCR spanned 54 Vbeta and 13 Jbeta. TCRdb processed the immunoSEQ multiplex PCR reads anew with MiXCR; each CDR3 protein has one entry. The sample shows some 100,000 distinct CDR3 sequences, about 95% of them seen only once. Sequenced: CD4+ T cells from PBMCs. The chain is built from TRBV7-2 and TRBJ2-7, with 9 bases lining up with TRBD1. The clonotype comes from a human donor in good health. The CDR3: CASSPRTTGGFLKQYF. CDR3 DNA: TGTGCCAGCAGCCCTAGAACGACAGGGGGGTTCTTGAAGCAGTACTTC.